This section outlines one TCR beta chain sequence together with its context. This CDR3 region has 16 residues. J was trimmed by 6 bases and V by 2 bases; bases with no gene match: 8. Germline V gene sequence: CDR1 SEHNR, CDR2 FQNEAQ (reference sequence). Clones were sequenced by immunoSEQ multiplex PCR, and TCRdb holds only the in-frame ones, with some missing. Of approximately 170,000 clones detected, roughly four fifths appear once; the ten largest clones hold 10% to 15%. This entry comes from a study of blood T cell repertoires in COVID-19. Study in general: COVID-19 samples from acute and convalescent phases originated in the United States, Italy and Spain. T cells, B-cell-depleted T cells, or PBMCs supplied cDNA or gDNA.

Sequences were obtained from peripheral blood. The rearrangement joins TRBV7-9 to TRBJ1-4; 8 bases line up with TRBD1. The clonotype comes from a man between 65 and 80 years old who had recovered from COVID-19. The CDR3 coding sequence is TGTGCCAGCAGCTTAAGTAGGGCAGGGGGCGATGAAAAACTGTTTTTT. Protein product: CASSLSRAGGDEKLFF.